The 14 T cell receptor beta chains reported below all come from one sample, sequenced in a study of T cells after yellow fever vaccination. TCRdb re-derived calls from the 5' RACE reads in MiXCR, one entry per CDR3 protein. The table has roughly 85,000 distinct CDR3 sequences, approximately 12% seen once; the top ten hold 20% to 25%. Sequencing used CD8+ T cells not binding an NS4B(214-222) dextramer, sorted from PBMCs, obtained around 3 weeks after the first yellow fever vaccination. The receptor source for this set is a man aged 18 to 29 who received the YFV17D yellow fever vaccine.

The genes are TRBV12-3 or TRBV12-4 and TRBJ2-3; no firm D call. The ends were cut back, 6 bases at V and 0 bases at J, with 7 bases in the middle. The CDR3 sequence is 13 residues long. The CDR3 DNA reads as TGTGCCAGCAGCACGACAAGCACAGATACGCAGTATTTT. Its protein is CASSTTSTDTQYF.

This clonotype was picked up many times. The genes are TRBV7-2 and TRBJ2-1; D remains ambiguous. The germline V and J ends were trimmed by 3 bases and 9 bases, with 15 bases remaining between them. CDR1 and CDR2 (germline): SGHTA, FQGNSA. CDR3 length equals 14 residues. CDR3: CASSFRTRQSEQFF. CDR3 in DNA: TGTGCCAGCAGCTTCCGTACTCGGCAAAGTGAGCAGTTCTTC.

The chain has TRBV5-1 and TRBJ2-7, with 12 bases identical to TRBD1. This CDR3 has 16 amino acids. The germline V gene encodes CDR1 SGHRS and CDR2 YFSETQ. Unmatched junction bases numbered 13, after V lost 7 bases and J lost 5 bases. The CDR3 sequence is CASSAAGQGARNEQYF. CDR3 in DNA: TGCGCCAGCTCCGCGGCGGGACAGGGGGCACGAAACGAGCAGTACTTC.

This clonotype has only a few counts. This sequence joins TRBV7-9 and TRBJ2-1; D may be TRBD1 (5 bases). CDR1 and CDR2 (germline): SEHNR, FQNEAQ (reference sequence). CDR3 length: 13 residues. Trimming left V 1 base short and J 7 bases short, with 8 bases between. The DNA for the CDR3 is TGTGCCAGCAGCTTAGGCAGGGTGAATGAGCAGTTCTTC. Translation gives CASSLGRVNEQFF.

This clonotype was found a few times. The rearrangement uses TRBV10-2 and TRBJ2-7; TRBD2 matches at 7 bases. Germline CDR1 reads WSHSY; CDR2 reads SAAADI. V lost 7 bases to trimming and J lost 2 bases; unmatched junction nucleotides: 5. The CDR3 loop spans 13 amino acids. This CDR3 reads CASIGAGAYEQYF. The CDR3, as DNA: TGCGCCAGCATCGGTGCGGGGGCCTACGAGCAGTACTTC.

This chain connects TRBV5-5 to TRBJ2-5; the match to TRBD2 covers 7 bases. Germline V gene sequence: CDR1 SGHKS, CDR2 YYEKEE (reference sequence). The junction had 7 bases not matched to a gene; V was cut back by 1 base and J by 1 base. There are 16 residues in the CDR3. The CDR3 DNA sequence: TGTGCCAGCAGCTTGTTCCAGGGACTAACCCAAGAGACCCAGTACTTC. Amino acid sequence: CASSLFQGLTQETQYF.

The chain couples TRBV7-2 to TRBJ2-7; a possible D gene is TRBD1 (5 bases). The CDR3 contains 13 residues. V lost 5 bases and J 7 bases, leaving 15 bases between the germline ends. CDR1 and CDR2 from the germline V gene are SGHTA and FQGNSA. CDR3 region: CASSPMAGYEQYF. The DNA for the CDR3 is TGTGCCAGCAGCCCCATGGCAGGGTATGAGCAGTACTTC.

This chain links TRBV20-1 with TRBJ2-7; no reliable D call. The V end was cut by 6 bases, the J end by 4 bases, with 19 bases between. Germline V gene sequence: CDR1 DFQATT, CDR2 SNEGSKA (reference sequence). The CDR3 length is 14 residues. This CDR3 reads CSATAPWPPYEQYF. The CDR3 DNA is TGCAGTGCAACCGCCCCGTGGCCCCCTTACGAGCAGTACTTC.

In its sample, this clonotype was seen a few times. This chain connects TRBV20-1 to TRBJ2-4; D remains unclear. V was shortened by 5 bases and J by 0 bases, with 11 bases between the two germline ends. The CDR3 is 14 residues long. Germline CDR1 and CDR2: DFQATT and SNEGSKA (reference sequence). The CDR3: CSAYRLGAKNIQYF. The CDR3 DNA follows: TGCAGTGCTTACCGCCTCGGAGCCAAAAACATTCAGTACTTC.

In its sample, this clonotype ranks as medium-sized (0.01 to 0.1%). The chain uses TRBV7-8 and TRBJ1-5; weak D call: TRBD1 (6 bases). V shed 3 bases and J shed 2 bases, with 17 bases lying between them. The CDR3 contains 17 residues. Germline V gives CDR1 SGHVS, CDR2 FQNEAQ. The CDR3 spells CASSFKDRPFGNQPQHF. In nucleotides, the CDR3 is TGTGCCAGCAGCTTCAAAGACAGGCCCTTCGGCAATCAGCCCCAGCATTTT.

The rearrangement joins TRBV5-5 to TRBJ2-5; D may correspond to TRBD1 or TRBD2 (5 bases each). Germline CDR1 and CDR2: SGHKS and YYEKEE (reference sequence). CDR3 length equals 14 residues. Trimming pared 4 bases from V and 2 bases from J, leaving 12 bases between. CDR3 DNA: TGTGCCAGCAGCATGGGATGGGGGCAAGAGACCCAGTACTTC. Protein sequence: CASSMGWGQETQYF.

This clonotype was seen a few times. This chain links TRBV27 with TRBJ2-5; no reliable D call. The length of the CDR3 is 15 residues. V gave up 0 bases and J gave up 3 bases, with 11 bases separating them. The germline V gene has CDR1 MNHEY and CDR2 SMNVEV (reference sequence). CDR3 residues: CASSLSGRSKETQYF. CDR3 DNA: TGTGCCAGCAGTTTATCGGGAAGGAGTAAAGAGACCCAGTACTTC.

The chain couples TRBV7-9 to TRBJ2-2, with D hard to call. Per germline, CDR1 SEHNR and CDR2 FQNEAQ (reference sequence). The CDR3 is 10 amino acids. Trimming shortened V by 3 bases and J by 10 bases, and 3 bases separated the two germline ends. The CDR3 region is CASSFKELFF. CDR3 DNA sequence: TGTGCCAGCAGCTTCAAGGAGCTGTTTTTT.

This chain uses TRBV4-1 with TRBJ2-7; D call uncertain. The CDR3 runs 14 residues. Germline V lookup: CDR1 MGHRA, CDR2 YSYEKL. The germline V and J ends were trimmed by 0 bases and 2 bases, with 8 bases remaining between them. The CDR3 loop is CASSQEEVTYEQYF. In DNA form, the CDR3 reads TGCGCCAGCAGCCAAGAAGAGGTAACCTACGAGCAGTACTTC.